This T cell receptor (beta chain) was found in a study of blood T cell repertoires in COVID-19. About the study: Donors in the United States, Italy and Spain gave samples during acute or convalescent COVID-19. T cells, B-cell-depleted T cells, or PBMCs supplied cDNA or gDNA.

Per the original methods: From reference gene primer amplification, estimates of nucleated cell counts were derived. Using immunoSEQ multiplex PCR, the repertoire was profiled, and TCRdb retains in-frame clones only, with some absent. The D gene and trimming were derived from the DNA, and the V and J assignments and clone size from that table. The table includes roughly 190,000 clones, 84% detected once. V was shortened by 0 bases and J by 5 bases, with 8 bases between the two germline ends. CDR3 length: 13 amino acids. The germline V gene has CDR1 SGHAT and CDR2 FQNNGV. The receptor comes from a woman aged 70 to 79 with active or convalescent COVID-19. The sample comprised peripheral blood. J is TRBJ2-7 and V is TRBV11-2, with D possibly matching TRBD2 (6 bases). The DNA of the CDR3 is TGTGCCAGCAGCTTAGAACTAGCCAACGAGCAGTACTTC. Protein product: CASSLELANEQYF.